The clone carrying this TCR beta chain was seen only once. This entry comes from a study of blood T cell repertoires in COVID-19. Study summary: The United States, Italy and Spain provided the acute and convalescent COVID-19 samples. PBMCs, B-cell-depleted T cells, or T cells provided the cDNA or gDNA that made up the material.

Authors' data handling: Scientists estimated how many nucleated cells there were by amplifying reference gene primers. Profiled with immunoSEQ multiplex PCR; TCRdb holds only in-frame clones, not every one. Clone size and the V and J calls come from that table; the DNA yielded D and trimming. The table includes around 70,000 clones, more than 75% detected once. Germline assignment: CDR1 MNHEY and CDR2 SVGAGI. The CDR3 loop spans 13 amino acids. Trimming removed 6 bases from V and 1 base from J, with 9 bases in between. Sequenced sample: peripheral blood. The sequence derives from a human donor in a cohort sampled during active COVID-19. This chain joins TRBV6-5 and TRBJ1-2; D not certain. Here the CDR3 reads CASRKLVNYGYTF. In nucleotides, the CDR3 is TGTGCCAGCAGGAAACTGGTTAACTATGGCTACACCTTC.